The present TCR beta chain was sequenced within a study of blood T cell repertoires in COVID-19 (dated by TCRdb to the early 2020s). About the investigation overall: Samples covering the acute and convalescent phases of COVID-19 were provided by collaborators in the United States, Italy and Spain. The samples were drawn from two sources: the first 160 participants of the ongoing ImmuneRACE study, and over 1,000 subjects contributed by 6 global collaborators. HLA class I and class II types, where available, came from metadata supplied by the sample provider rather than from assay-based typing. Subjects who had been exposed to COVID-19, were actively infected with it, or had recovered from it provided the deeply sampled blood TCRbeta repertoires that made up the dataset. Nearly every sample came with metadata listing a de-identified subject ID, COVID-19 status, age in years and sex. The repertoires were released in a freely available public database intended as a resource for research on the immune response to SARS-CoV-2. The prospective study material was composed of cDNA or gDNA derived from T cells, B-cell-depleted T cells, or PBMCs. Here is what the overall study found, with its caveats: Clinical and demographic metadata were provided uncurated, with the amount varying by source and participant.

Of note for this clone: Its antigen is currently not known. Per-nucleotide qualities are absent, and no much larger clonotype sits a single base away.

Whole blood was collected in K2EDTA tubes by collaborating institutions according to the institutions' own protocols. Collaborator samples were shipped for TCRbeta analysis as frozen whole blood, isolated PBMCs, or DNA extracted from either sample type. The immunoSEQ Assay, a bias-controlled multiplex PCR, was used to amplify TCRbeta CDR3 regions from genomic DNA. As for the authors' bioinformatics: The number of nucleated cells in each sample was estimated by amplification of reference gene primers within the assay. To quantify the absolute abundance of each unique TCRbeta CDR3 rearrangement, sequence reads were collapsed and filtered. For each sample, productive Simpson clonality was calculated as the square root of Simpson's diversity index over productive rearrangements. This is the immuneACCESS table as TCRdb keeps it, with only in-frame sequences that have V and J called. A part of the clones is gone; compared with another copy, unresolved V genes explain less than half, and the rest is unexplained. V, J and clone size reflect that table, while D and trimming were determined from the DNA. This sample has 40,000 to 55,000 clones in its table, and approximately 81% of those were observed once. More than 4% of the sample belongs to the ten largest clones.

Reading from cysteine to phenylalanine, the CDR3 counts 16 amino acids. Just the 48-base CDR3 DNA is kept, in frame starting at base 1. Between the V and J ends, shortened by 5 bases and 4 bases respectively, the junction contains 20 bases. For CDR1 and CDR2, the germline V gene lists ENHRY and SYGVKD. This TCR was sampled from a woman in her seventies with acute or convalescent COVID-19. The chain employs TRBV10-3 and TRBJ1-2; TRBD1 is a possible D gene, resting on 6 matching bases. The sample comprised peripheral blood. This receptor has the CDR3 CAISPLPSTGTYGYTF. Here is the DNA: TGTGCCATCAGTCCCTTACCGTCGACAGGTACCTATGGCTACACCTTC.